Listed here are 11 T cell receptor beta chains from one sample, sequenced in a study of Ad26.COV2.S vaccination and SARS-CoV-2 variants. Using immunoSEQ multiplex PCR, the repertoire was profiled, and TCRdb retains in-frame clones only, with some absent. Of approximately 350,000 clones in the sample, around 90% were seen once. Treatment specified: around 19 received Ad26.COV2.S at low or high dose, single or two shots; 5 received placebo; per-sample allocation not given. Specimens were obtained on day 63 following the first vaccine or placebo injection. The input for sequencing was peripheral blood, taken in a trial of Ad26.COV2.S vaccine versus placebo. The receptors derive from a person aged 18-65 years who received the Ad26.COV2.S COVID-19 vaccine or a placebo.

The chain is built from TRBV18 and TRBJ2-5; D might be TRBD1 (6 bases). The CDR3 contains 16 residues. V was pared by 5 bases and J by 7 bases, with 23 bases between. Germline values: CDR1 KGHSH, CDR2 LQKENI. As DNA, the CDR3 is TGTGCCAGCTCATACCCCCGGGACATGGAGATGTTGACCCAGTACTTC. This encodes CASSYPRDMEMLTQYF.

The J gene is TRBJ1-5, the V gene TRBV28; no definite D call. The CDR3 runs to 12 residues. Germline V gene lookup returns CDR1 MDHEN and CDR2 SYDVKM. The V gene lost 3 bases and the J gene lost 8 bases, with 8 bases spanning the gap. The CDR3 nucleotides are TGTGCCAGCAGTTTCCCGACGGAGCCCCAGCATTTT. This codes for CASSFPTEPQHF.

The CDR3 bases are TGTGCCAGCAGCGCCTATGAGAAAGGGAGGAACACCGGGGAGCTGTTTTTT. It translates to CASSAYEKGRNTGELFF. This rearrangement joins TRBV9 to TRBJ2-2; the D gene is possibly TRBD2 (5 bases). V was cut by 3 bases and J by 1 base, with 16 bases left in between. The CDR3 runs 17 residues. CDR1 SGDLS and CDR2 YYNGEE come from the germline V gene. Full variable domain (rest looked up from reference TRBV9 and TRBJ2-2): DSGVTQTPKHLITATGQRVTLRCSPRSGDLSVYWYQQSLDQGLQFLIQYYNGEERAKGNILERFSAQQFPDLHSELNLSSLELGDSALYFCASSAYEKGRNTGELFFGEGSRLTVL.

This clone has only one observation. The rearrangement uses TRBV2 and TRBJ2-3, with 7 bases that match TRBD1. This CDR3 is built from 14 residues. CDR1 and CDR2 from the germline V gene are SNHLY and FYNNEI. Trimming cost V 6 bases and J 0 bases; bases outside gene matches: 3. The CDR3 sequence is CASREQGSTDTQYF. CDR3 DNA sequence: TGTGCCAGCAGGGAACAGGGGAGCACAGATACGCAGTATTTT.

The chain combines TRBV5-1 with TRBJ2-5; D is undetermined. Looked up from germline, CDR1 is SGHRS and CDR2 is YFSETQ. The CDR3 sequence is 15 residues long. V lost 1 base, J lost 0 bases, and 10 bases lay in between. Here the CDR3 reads CASSLYGQYQETQYF. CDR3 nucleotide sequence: TGCGCCAGCAGCTTGTATGGGCAGTACCAAGAGACCCAGTACTTC.

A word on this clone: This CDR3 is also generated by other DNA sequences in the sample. Here the CDR3 DNA reads TGCGCCAGCAGCTTGTCGGGCGGGGAGCTGTTTTTT. Protein sequence: CASSLSGGELFF. The gene calls are TRBV5-1 and TRBJ2-2, with D unresolved. V shed 1 base and J shed 7 bases, with 5 bases lying between them. Germline V gives CDR1 SGHRS, CDR2 YFSETQ. The CDR3 runs to 12 residues. The full variable domain, in which reference TRBV5-1 and TRBJ2-2 provide the parts outside the CDR3, is KAGVTQTPRYLIKTRGQQVTLSCSPISGHRSVSWYQQTPGQGLQFLFEYFSETQRNKGNFPGRFSGRQFSNSRSEMNVSTLELGDSALYLCASSLSGGELFFGEGSRLTVL.

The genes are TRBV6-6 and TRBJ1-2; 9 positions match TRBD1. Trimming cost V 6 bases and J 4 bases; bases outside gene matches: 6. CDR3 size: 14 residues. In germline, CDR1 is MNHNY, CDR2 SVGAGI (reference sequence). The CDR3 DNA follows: TGTGCCAGCAGCCAAACAGGGGGCGGCTATGGCTACACCTTC. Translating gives CASSQTGGGYGYTF.

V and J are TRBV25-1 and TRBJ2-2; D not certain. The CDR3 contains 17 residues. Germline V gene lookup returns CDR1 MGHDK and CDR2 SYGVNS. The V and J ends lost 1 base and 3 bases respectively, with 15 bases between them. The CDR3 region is CASSESHTGGDTGELFF. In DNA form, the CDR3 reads TGTGCCAGCAGTGAATCGCATACCGGTGGCGACACCGGGGAGCTGTTTTTT.

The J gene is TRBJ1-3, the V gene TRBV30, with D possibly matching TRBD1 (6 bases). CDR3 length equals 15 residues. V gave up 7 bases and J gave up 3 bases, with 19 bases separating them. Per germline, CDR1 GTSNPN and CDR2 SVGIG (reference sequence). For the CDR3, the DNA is TGTGCCTTGTTCGACCCTCAGGGGTATGGAAACACCATATATTTT. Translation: CALFDPQGYGNTIYF.

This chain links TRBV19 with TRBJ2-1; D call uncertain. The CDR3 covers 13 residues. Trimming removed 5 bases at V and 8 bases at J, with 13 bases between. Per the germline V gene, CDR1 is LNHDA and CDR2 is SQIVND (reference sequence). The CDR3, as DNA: TGTGCCAGTAGTCGGGCAGGTGGTCATGAGCAGTTCTTC. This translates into CASSRAGGHEQFF.

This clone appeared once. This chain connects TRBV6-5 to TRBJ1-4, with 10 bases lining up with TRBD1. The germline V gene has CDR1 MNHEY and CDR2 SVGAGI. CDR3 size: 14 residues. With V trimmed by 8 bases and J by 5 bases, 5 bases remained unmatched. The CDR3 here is CASFRDRGNEKLFF. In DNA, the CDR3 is TGTGCCAGCTTCCGGGACAGGGGAAATGAAAAACTGTTTTTT.